Below, 19 T cell receptor beta chains from the same sample are listed, as sequenced in a study of blood T cell repertoires in COVID-19. Profiling relied on immunoSEQ multiplex PCR, and the TCRdb table lists in-frame clones only, not all of them. The sample includes 310,000 or so clones, roughly 87% seen only once; the top ten take roughly 9.9%. Material for sequencing was peripheral blood. Receptors originate from a man aged 25-45 years with COVID-19, enrolled during active disease.

V usage is TRBV9 and J usage is TRBJ2-7, with 13 bases fitting TRBD2. The CDR3 is 16 residues long. The germline CDR1 and CDR2 sequences are SGDLS and YYNGEE. The J segment lost 6 bases and the V segment lost 0 bases, leaving 6 bases of the junction unmatched. CDR3 in amino acids: CASSVGWTSGSGEQYF. The CDR3 DNA is TGTGCCAGCAGCGTAGGGTGGACTAGCGGGAGCGGCGAGCAGTACTTC.

This clone was counted between two and nine times. The chain uses TRBV28 and TRBJ2-2, with a weak D call TRBD2 (5 bases). V dropped 4 bases and J dropped 8 bases, with 11 bases sitting between them. CDR3 length equals 13 residues. The V gene's germline CDR1 is MDHEN and CDR2 SYDVKM. For the CDR3, the DNA is TGTGCCAGCAGTTGGGTAGCGCGGGGGGAGCTGTTTTTT. Translating it yields CASSWVARGELFF.

The gene calls are TRBV7-8 and TRBJ1-2; a possible D gene is TRBD1 (5 bases). CDR1 is SGHVS and CDR2 is FQNEAQ in the germline V gene. Between the trimmed V and J ends, which lost 6 bases and 2 bases, there was a span of 19 bases. This CDR3 comprises 16 residues. This chain's CDR3 is CASSQSGGALNYGYTF. The CDR3 coding sequence is TGTGCCAGCAGTCAGTCAGGCGGGGCGCTAAACTATGGCTACACCTTC.

The chain carries TRBV19 and TRBJ2-3; possibly TRBD2 for D (6 bases). The V gene lost 6 bases and the J gene lost 6 bases, with 19 bases spanning the gap. Germline CDR1 reads LNHDA; CDR2 reads SQIVND (reference sequence). The CDR3 runs 15 residues. The CDR3 region has the DNA TGTGCCAGTAGCTTCGGGAGCTCAAGTAAGGATACGCAGTATTTT. This codes for CASSFGSSSKDTQYF.

The chain has TRBV5-6 and TRBJ1-3, with TRBD1 as a possible D gene (6 bases). The CDR3 loop spans 16 amino acids. Germline V gene data show CDR1 as SGHDT and CDR2 as YYEEEE. Trimming cost V 2 bases and J 7 bases, with 19 bases left between them. CDR3 sequence: CASSFRGTIYGNTIYF. CDR3 sequence (DNA): TGTGCCAGCAGCTTTCGAGGGACAATTTATGGGAACACCATATATTTT. Based on the CDR3 plus reference TRBV5-6 and TRBJ1-3, the full variable domain is DAGVTQSPTHLIKTRGQQVTLRCSPKSGHDTVSWYQQALGQGPQFIFQYYEEEERQRGNFPDRFSGHQFPNYSSELNVNALLLGDSALYLCASSFRGTIYGNTIYFGEGSWLTVV.

The V call is TRBV15, the J call TRBJ1-2; 10 nucleotides match TRBD1. The CDR3 is made up of 14 amino acids. Germline V CDR1 and CDR2: LNHNV, YYDKDF (reference sequence). V shed 5 bases and J 6 bases; nucleotides not matched to a gene: 6. As DNA, the CDR3 is TGTGCCACCAGCTCCAGGGACAGGGGTAATGGCTACACCTTC. As protein: CATSSRDRGNGYTF.

V gene TRBV28 combines with J gene TRBJ2-7; TRBD1 matches at 7 bases. The V and J ends lost 2 bases and 2 bases, in that order; junction bases with no gene match: 3. Germline CDR1 is MDHEN and CDR2 is SYDVKM. The CDR3 runs to 14 residues. Here the CDR3 DNA reads TGTGCCAGCAGTTTAACAGGGGACCCCTACGAGCAGTACTTC. Its translation is CASSLTGDPYEQYF. Full variable domain (missing parts from reference TRBV28 and TRBJ2-7): DVKVTQSSRYLVKRTGEKVFLECVQDMDHENMFWYRQDPGLGLRLIYFSYDVKMKEKGDIPEGYSVSREKKERFSLILESASTNQTSMYLCASSLTGDPYEQYFGPGTRLTVT.

This chain connects TRBV5-4 to TRBJ2-1; D is unresolved. V dropped 5 bases and J dropped 4 bases, with 10 bases sitting between them. The CDR3 consists of 13 residues. Germline lookup yields CDR1 SGHNT and CDR2 YYREEE (reference sequence). CDR3 protein: CASSLLDYNEQFF. The CDR3 nucleotides read TGTGCCAGCAGTCTGCTAGATTACAATGAGCAGTTCTTC.

Only one count was recorded for this clone. The gene calls are TRBV3-1 (or the pseudogene TRBV3-2) and TRBJ1-1, with D hard to call. Germline V gene lookup returns CDR1 LGHDT and CDR2 YNNKEL (reference sequence). The CDR3 spans 15 residues. Trimming took 1 base from V and 0 from J, leaving 9 bases between them. CDR3 sequence: CASSQVGQLNTEAFF. CDR3 DNA sequence: TGTGCCAGCAGCCAAGTTGGGCAGCTGAACACTGAAGCTTTCTTT.

This clone has just a few counts. The chain carries TRBV7-3 and TRBJ2-3; tentative D call: TRBD1 (6 bases). The germline V and J ends were trimmed by 2 bases and 3 bases, with 12 bases remaining between them. The CDR3 is made up of 15 amino acids. Germline loops: CDR1 SGHTA, CDR2 FQGTGA. The CDR3 DNA sequence: TGTGCCAGCAGCTTATGGGGACAAGTAACAGATACGCAGTATTTT. It encodes CASSLWGQVTDTQYF.

V is TRBV24-1 and J is TRBJ2-2; 7 bases map to TRBD1. Losses at the gene ends were 0 bases for V and 4 bases for J; bases not matched to a gene: 7. Germline CDR1 and CDR2: KGHDR and SFDVKD. CDR3 length: 17 residues. The CDR3 sequence is CATSDLPGQRGTGELFF. CDR3 DNA: TGTGCCACCAGTGATTTGCCGGGACAGAGGGGCACCGGGGAGCTGTTTTTT.

The rearrangement uses TRBV9 and TRBJ2-3, with 11 bases lining up with TRBD2. The germline V gene has CDR1 SGDLS and CDR2 YYNGEE. J was trimmed by 5 bases and V by 0 bases; bases with no gene match: 8. The CDR3 length is 17 residues. CDR3 loop: CASSVATIAGGLDTQYF. CDR3 in DNA: TGTGCCAGCAGCGTAGCTACGATAGCGGGAGGGTTAGATACGCAGTATTTT.

The chain has TRBV27 and TRBJ2-3; D may be TRBD2 (7 bases). CDR1 and CDR2 from the germline V gene are MNHEY and SMNVEV (reference sequence). V shed 3 bases and J shed 3 bases, with 19 bases lying between them. This CDR3 contains 17 residues. CDR3 loop: CASSFWVDGGLTDTQYF. In nucleotides, the CDR3 is TGTGCCAGCAGTTTTTGGGTTGACGGGGGGCTGACAGATACGCAGTATTTT.

There are a few counts of this clone. V usage is TRBV2 and J usage is TRBJ1-2, with 8 nucleotides matching TRBD1. This CDR3 has 13 residues. CDR1 and CDR2 from the germline V gene are SNHLY and FYNNEI. J lost 7 bases, V lost 4 bases, and 5 bases had no gene match. CDR3 amino acids: CASSGTGIGGYTF. As DNA, the CDR3 is TGTGCCAGCAGTGGGACAGGGATAGGTGGCTACACCTTC.

This chain joins TRBV5-4 and TRBJ2-2, with D perhaps TRBD1 (5 bases). V lost 4 bases to trimming and J lost 0 bases, with 10 bases between them. Germline lookup yields CDR1 SGHNT and CDR2 YYREEE (reference sequence). This CDR3 has 15 residues. The CDR3 sequence: CASSTTAANTGELFF. In DNA, the CDR3 is TGTGCCAGCAGCACGACAGCCGCGAACACCGGGGAGCTGTTTTTT. The entire variable domain, with the rest obtained from reference TRBV5-4 and TRBJ2-2, is as follows: ETGVTQSPTHLIKTRGQQVTLRCSSQSGHNTVSWYQQALGQGPQFIFQYYREEENGRGNFPPRFSGLQFPNYSSELNVNALELDDSALYLCASSTTAANTGELFFGEGSRLTVL.

The CDR3 bases are TGTGCCACCAGCGCGGACAGGGGGAACTATAACACCGGGGAGCTGTTTTTT. Translating gives CATSADRGNYNTGELFF. The chain couples TRBV15 to TRBJ2-2, with 10 bases that match TRBD1. Germline loops: CDR1 LNHNV, CDR2 YYDKDF (reference sequence). The ends lost 5 bases at V and 2 bases at J; junction bases unmatched: 8. The CDR3 covers 17 residues.

This clone appeared once. The rearrangement joins TRBV30 to TRBJ2-7; tentatively, D is TRBD2 (5 bases). Germline V gene lookup returns CDR1 GTSNPN and CDR2 SVGIG (reference sequence). Between the trimmed V and J ends, which lost 3 bases and 0 bases, there was a span of 15 bases. This CDR3 is built from 15 residues. The CDR3 coding sequence is TGTGCCTGGAGCTTAGGAGGCTCAAGCTCCTACGAGCAGTACTTC. Translating gives CAWSLGGSSSYEQYF.

This clone was seen a handful of times. Here the CDR3 reads CASSQEVLGNYGYTF. For the CDR3, the DNA is TGCGCCAGCAGCCAAGAAGTTCTAGGCAACTATGGCTACACCTTC. The V and J genes are TRBV4-3 and TRBJ1-2; D call uncertain. Trimming left V 0 bases short and J 2 bases short, with 10 bases between. The CDR3 sequence is 15 residues long. In germline, CDR1 is LGHNA, CDR2 YSLEER.

The chain has TRBV4-1 and TRBJ2-1; D ambiguous. The CDR3 is made up of 13 amino acids. The V gene's germline CDR1 is MGHRA and CDR2 YSYEKL. Trimming pared 3 bases from V and 16 bases from J, leaving 19 bases between. The CDR3 nucleotides read TGCGCCAGCAGCCACCCGTTGAATAGTAGTCAATTCTTC. This gives the protein CASSHPLNSSQFF.